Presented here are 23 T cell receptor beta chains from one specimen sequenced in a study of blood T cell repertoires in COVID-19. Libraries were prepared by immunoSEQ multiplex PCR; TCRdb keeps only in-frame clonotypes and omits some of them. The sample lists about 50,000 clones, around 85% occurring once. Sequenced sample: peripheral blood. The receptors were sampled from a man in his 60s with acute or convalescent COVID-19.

CDR3 in amino acids: CASSRAVEGDKQFF. The CDR3 DNA follows: TGTGCCAGCTCACGTGCCGTCGAGGGGGACAAGCAGTTCTTC. The rearrangement uses TRBV18 and TRBJ2-1; tentatively, D is TRBD1 (6 bases). Germline V gene data show CDR1 as KGHSH and CDR2 as LQKENI. V shed 4 bases and J shed 11 bases, with 18 bases lying between them. This CDR3 contains 14 residues.

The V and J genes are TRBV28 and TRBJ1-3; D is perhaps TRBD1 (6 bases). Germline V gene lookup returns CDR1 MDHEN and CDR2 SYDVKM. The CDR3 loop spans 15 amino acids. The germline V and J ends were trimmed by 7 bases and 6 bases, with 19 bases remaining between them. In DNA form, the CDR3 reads TGTGCCAGCACTACCCCTCGGCAGGGGATAAACACCATATATTTT. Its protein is CASTTPRQGINTIYF.

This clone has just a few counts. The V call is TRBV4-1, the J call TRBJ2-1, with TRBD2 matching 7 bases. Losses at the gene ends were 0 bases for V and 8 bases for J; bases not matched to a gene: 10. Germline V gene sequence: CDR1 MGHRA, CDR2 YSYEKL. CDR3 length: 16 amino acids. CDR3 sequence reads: CASSQDRRLAPHEQFF. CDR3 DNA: TGCGCCAGCAGCCAAGATCGCCGACTAGCACCCCATGAGCAGTTCTTC.

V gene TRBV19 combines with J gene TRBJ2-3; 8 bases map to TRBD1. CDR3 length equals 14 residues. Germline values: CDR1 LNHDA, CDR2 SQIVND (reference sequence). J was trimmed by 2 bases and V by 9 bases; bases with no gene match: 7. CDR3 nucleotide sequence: TGTGCCAGCCGGGACAGGTCGACCACAGATACGCAGTATTTT. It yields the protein CASRDRSTTDTQYF.

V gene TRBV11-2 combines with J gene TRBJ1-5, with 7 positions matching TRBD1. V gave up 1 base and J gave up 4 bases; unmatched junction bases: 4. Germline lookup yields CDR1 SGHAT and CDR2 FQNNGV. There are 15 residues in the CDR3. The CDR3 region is CASSLGPTGNQPQHF. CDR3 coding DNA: TGTGCCAGCAGCTTAGGCCCGACAGGGAATCAGCCCCAGCATTTT.

The CDR3 loop reads CASRAGTGGGNTIYF. CDR3 bases: TGTGCCAGCAGAGCCGGGACAGGGGGCGGAAACACCATATATTTT. The rearrangement uses TRBV2 and TRBJ1-3; 12 positions match TRBD1. The length of the CDR3 is 15 residues. The V gene end was trimmed by 6 bases and the J gene end by 4 bases; junction bases not matched to a gene: 4. Per the germline V gene, CDR1 is SNHLY and CDR2 is FYNNEI.

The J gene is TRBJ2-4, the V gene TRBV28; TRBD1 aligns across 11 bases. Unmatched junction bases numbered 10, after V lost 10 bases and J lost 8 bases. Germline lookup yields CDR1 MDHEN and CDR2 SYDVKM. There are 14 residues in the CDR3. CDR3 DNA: TGTGCCATTACCGGGGGACAGGGGGAGCACATTCAGTACTTC. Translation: CAITGGQGEHIQYF.

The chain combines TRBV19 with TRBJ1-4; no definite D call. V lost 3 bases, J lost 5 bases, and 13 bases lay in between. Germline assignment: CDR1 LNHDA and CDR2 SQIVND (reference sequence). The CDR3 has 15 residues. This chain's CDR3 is CASSISTGPNEKLFF. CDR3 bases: TGTGCCAGTAGTATCTCAACGGGTCCAAATGAAAAACTGTTTTTT.

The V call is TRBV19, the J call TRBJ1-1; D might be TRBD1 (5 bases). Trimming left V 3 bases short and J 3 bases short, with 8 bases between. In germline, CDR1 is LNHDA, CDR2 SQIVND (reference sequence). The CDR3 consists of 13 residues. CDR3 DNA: TGTGCCAGTAGTATTGACAGTTACACTGAAGCTTTCTTT. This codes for CASSIDSYTEAFF.

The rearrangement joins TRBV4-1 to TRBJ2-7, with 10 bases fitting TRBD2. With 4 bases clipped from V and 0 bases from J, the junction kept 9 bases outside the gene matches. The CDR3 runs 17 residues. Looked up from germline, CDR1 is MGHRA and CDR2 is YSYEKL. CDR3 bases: TGCGCCAGCAGCCCAAAACACCCTAGCGGGAGCTCCTACGAGCAGTACTTC. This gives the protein CASSPKHPSGSSYEQYF.

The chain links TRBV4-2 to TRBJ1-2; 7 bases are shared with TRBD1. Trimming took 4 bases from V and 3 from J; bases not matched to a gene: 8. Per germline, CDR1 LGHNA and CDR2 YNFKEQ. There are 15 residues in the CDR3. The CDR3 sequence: CASSRMDRSDYGYTF. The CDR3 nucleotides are TGTGCCAGCAGCCGAATGGACAGGAGCGACTATGGCTACACCTTC.

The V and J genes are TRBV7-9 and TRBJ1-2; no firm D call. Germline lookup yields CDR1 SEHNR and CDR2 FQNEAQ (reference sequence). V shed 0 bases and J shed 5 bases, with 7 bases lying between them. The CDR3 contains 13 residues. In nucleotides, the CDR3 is TGTGCCAGCAGCTTAGCGCCCAGTTATGGCTACACCTTC. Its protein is CASSLAPSYGYTF.

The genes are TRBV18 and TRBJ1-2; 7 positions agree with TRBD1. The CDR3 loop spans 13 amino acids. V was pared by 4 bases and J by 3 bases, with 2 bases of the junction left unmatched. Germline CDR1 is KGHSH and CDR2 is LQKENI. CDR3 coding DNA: TGTGCCAGCTCACGGGACAGAGACTATGGCTACACCTTC. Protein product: CASSRDRDYGYTF. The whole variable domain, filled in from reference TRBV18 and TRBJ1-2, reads NAGVMQNPRHLVRRRGQEARLRCSPMKGHSHVYWYRQLPEEGLKFMVYLQKENIIDESGMPKERFSAEFPKEGPSILRIQQVVRGDSAAYFCASSRDRDYGYTFGSGTRLTVV.

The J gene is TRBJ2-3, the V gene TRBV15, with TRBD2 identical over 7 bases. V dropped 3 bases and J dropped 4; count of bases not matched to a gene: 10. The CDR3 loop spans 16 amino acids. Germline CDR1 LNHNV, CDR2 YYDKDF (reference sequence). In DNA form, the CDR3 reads TGTGCCACCAGCAGGGGGCTAGCGGCGTCCTCAGATACGCAGTATTTT. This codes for CATSRGLAASSDTQYF.

CDR3 nucleotides: TGTGCCAGCAGTTTATCCTACCCTGACAGGGGTGTATCCTATAATTCACCCCTCCACTTT. The encoded protein is CASSLSYPDRGVSYNSPLHF. The chain links TRBV27 to TRBJ1-6, with 8 bases aligning to TRBD1. CDR1 and CDR2 (germline): MNHEY, SMNVEV (reference sequence). J was trimmed by 1 base and V by 0 bases; bases with no gene match: 11. This CDR3 spans 20 amino acids.

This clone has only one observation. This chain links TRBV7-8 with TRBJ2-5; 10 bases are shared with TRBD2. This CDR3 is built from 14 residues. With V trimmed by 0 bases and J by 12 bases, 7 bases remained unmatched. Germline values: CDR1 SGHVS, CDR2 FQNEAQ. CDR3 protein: CASSLAEGLAVKYF. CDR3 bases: TGTGCCAGCAGCTTAGCTGAAGGACTAGCGGTCAAGTACTTC.

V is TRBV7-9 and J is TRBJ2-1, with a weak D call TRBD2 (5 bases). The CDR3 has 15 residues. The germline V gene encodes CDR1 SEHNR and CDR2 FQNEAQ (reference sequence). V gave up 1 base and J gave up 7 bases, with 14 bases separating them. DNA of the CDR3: TGTGCCAGCAGCTTAGGACGGGGAAAAGGTAATGAGCAGTTCTTC. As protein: CASSLGRGKGNEQFF.

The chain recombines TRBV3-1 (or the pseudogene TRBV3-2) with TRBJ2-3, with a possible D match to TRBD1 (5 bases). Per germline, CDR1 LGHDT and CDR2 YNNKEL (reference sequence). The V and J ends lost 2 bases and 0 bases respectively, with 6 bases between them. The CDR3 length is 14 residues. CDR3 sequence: CASSQRTSTDTQYF. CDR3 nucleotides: TGTGCCAGCAGCCAACGGACAAGCACAGATACGCAGTATTTT.

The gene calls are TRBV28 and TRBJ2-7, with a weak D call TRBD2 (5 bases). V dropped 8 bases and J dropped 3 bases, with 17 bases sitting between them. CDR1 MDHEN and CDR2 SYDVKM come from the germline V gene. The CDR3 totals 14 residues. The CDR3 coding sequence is TGTGCCAGCGGGTTTCGGGGAGAATACTACGAGCAGTACTTC. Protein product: CASGFRGEYYEQYF.

The CDR3 is CASIGLAGSTGELFF. The CDR3 coding sequence is TGCGCCAGCATCGGACTAGCGGGGAGCACCGGGGAGCTGTTTTTT. The genes are TRBV5-1 and TRBJ2-2; TRBD2 matches 12 bases. The CDR3 runs to 15 residues. V shed 6 bases, J shed 4 bases, and the junction held 4 bases outside the gene matches. Germline CDR1 SGHRS, CDR2 YFSETQ.

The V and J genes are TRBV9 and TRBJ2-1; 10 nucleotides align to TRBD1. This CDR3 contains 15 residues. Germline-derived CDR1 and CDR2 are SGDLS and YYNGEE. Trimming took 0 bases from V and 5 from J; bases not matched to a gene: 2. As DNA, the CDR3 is TGTGCCAGCAGCGTAGTGGGGACAGGGGACAATGAGCAGTTCTTC. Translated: CASSVVGTGDNEQFF.

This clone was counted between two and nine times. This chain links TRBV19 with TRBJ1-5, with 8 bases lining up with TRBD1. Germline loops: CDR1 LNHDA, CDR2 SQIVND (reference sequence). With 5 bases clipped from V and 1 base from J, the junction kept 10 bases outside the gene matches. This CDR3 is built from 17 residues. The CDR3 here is CASSSGTGIPSNQPQHF. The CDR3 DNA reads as TGTGCCAGTAGTTCCGGGACAGGAATCCCGAGCAATCAGCCCCAGCATTTT.

CDR3: CATSDFNSGRASGNEQFF. The CDR3 DNA follows: TGTGCCACCAGTGATTTCAATAGCGGGAGGGCCAGTGGCAATGAGCAGTTCTTC. This rearrangement joins TRBV24-1 to TRBJ2-1, with 11 bases lining up with TRBD2. The length of the CDR3 is 18 residues. Germline assignment: CDR1 KGHDR and CDR2 SFDVKD. V shed 1 base, J shed 6 bases, and the junction held 10 bases outside the gene matches.